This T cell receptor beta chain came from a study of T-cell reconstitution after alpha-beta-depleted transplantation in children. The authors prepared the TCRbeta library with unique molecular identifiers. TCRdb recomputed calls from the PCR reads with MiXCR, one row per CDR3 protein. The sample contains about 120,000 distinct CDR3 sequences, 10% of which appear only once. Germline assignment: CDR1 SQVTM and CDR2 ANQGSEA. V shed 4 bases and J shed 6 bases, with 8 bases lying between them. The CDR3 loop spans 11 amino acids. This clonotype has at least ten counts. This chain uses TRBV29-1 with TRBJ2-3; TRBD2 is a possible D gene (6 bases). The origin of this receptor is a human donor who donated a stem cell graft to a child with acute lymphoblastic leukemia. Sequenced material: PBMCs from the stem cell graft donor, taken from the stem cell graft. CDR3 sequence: CSVAGVDTQYF. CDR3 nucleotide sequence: TGCAGCGTTGCGGGGGTTGATACGCAGTATTTT.